Presented here are 24 T cell receptor beta chains from one specimen sequenced in a study of T cell repertoires in cytomegalovirus infection (dated by TCRdb to the late 2010s). The instrument was an Illumina HiSeq 1500. TCRdb cleaned the public reads at Q25 with fastp, built clones with MiXCR and kept in-frame beta chains. When rows share a CDR3 protein, they turn into one entry using the most common DNA and genes. The sample records fewer than 200,000 distinct CDR3 sequences, approximately 14% of which are singletons. The ten biggest clones cover roughly 30% of the sample. Sequenced material: PBMCs. The receptor source for this set is a human donor in good health (CMV status not recorded). Some clones in this sample may be carry-over from other donors' samples.

This clonotype was counted a few times. V gene TRBV11-2 combines with J gene TRBJ2-1; 13 bases line up with TRBD2. Germline loops: CDR1 SGHAT, CDR2 FQNNGV. This CDR3 contains 16 residues. V shed 7 bases and J 4 bases; nucleotides not matched to a gene: 7. CDR3 residues: CASTGTSGAAYNEQFF. DNA for the CDR3: TGTGCCAGCACCGGGACTAGCGGGGCTGCTTACAATGAGCAGTTCTTC.

Ten or more counts support this clonotype. V and J are TRBV7-6 and TRBJ2-7, with 7 bases aligning to TRBD2. Germline V gene data show CDR1 as SGHVS and CDR2 as FNYEAQ. This CDR3 region has 16 residues. The V gene end was trimmed by 4 bases and the J gene end by 1 base; junction bases not matched to a gene: 10. In DNA, the CDR3 is TGTGCCAGCAGCTCGCACCCCGGGGGGTCGTCCTACGAGCAGTACTTC. Translation: CASSSHPGGSSYEQYF.

This clonotype has ten or more counts. The gene calls are TRBV7-9 and TRBJ2-5; 10 bases match TRBD1. The CDR3 consists of 12 residues. Germline lookup yields CDR1 SEHNR and CDR2 FQNEAQ (reference sequence). J lost 7 bases, V lost 5 bases, and 1 base had no gene match. CDR3 DNA: TGTGCCAGCAGCCGGGACAGGGGGACCCAGTACTTC. Amino acids: CASSRDRGTQYF.

V is TRBV6-4 and J is TRBJ2-7, with D possibly TRBD1 on 5 matching bases. The CDR3 runs to 15 residues. CDR1 is MRHNA and CDR2 is SNTAGT in the germline V gene. V lost 2 bases and J lost 7, with 18 bases in between. CDR3 coding DNA: TGTGCCAGCAGTGACCAGACAGCCCCAACTCGGGAGCAGTACTTC. Its translation: CASSDQTAPTREQYF.

This clonotype appeared a few times. The chain combines TRBV7-2 with TRBJ2-1, with TRBD1 identical over 7 bases. V lost 1 base to trimming and J lost 6 bases; unmatched junction nucleotides: 6. Germline V lookup: CDR1 SGHTA, CDR2 FQGNSA. CDR3 length equals 15 residues. This CDR3 reads CASSLEGTASNEQFF. The CDR3 DNA follows: TGTGCCAGCAGCTTAGAAGGGACAGCTTCCAATGAGCAGTTCTTC.

The V gene is TRBV6-1, the J gene TRBJ2-7; the D is unclear. Trimming removed 6 bases from V and 6 bases from J, with 12 bases in between. The V gene's germline CDR1 is MNHNS and CDR2 SASEGT. The length of the CDR3 is 12 residues. The CDR3 region is CASSQNLGEQYF. The CDR3 region has the DNA TGTGCCAGCAGCCAGAACTTGGGCGAGCAGTACTTC.

The chain couples TRBV20-1 to TRBJ1-2; TRBD1 agrees at 7 bases. CDR3 length: 13 residues. The V gene end was trimmed by 5 bases and the J gene end by 5 bases; junction bases not matched to a gene: 8. Germline CDR1 and CDR2: DFQATT and SNEGSKA (reference sequence). CDR3 protein: CSAPDRVQYGYTF. The CDR3 DNA reads as TGCAGTGCTCCAGACAGGGTACAGTATGGCTACACCTTC.

This clonotype was seen repeatedly, ten times or more. The chain uses TRBV7-3 and TRBJ2-7; D may be TRBD2 (6 bases). This CDR3 region has 15 residues. Germline lookup yields CDR1 SGHTA and CDR2 FQGTGA. Trimming shortened V by 2 bases and J by 0 bases, and 11 bases separated the two germline ends. The CDR3 protein is CASSLVAGSSYEQYF. Here the CDR3 DNA reads TGTGCCAGCAGCTTAGTTGCGGGATCCTCCTACGAGCAGTACTTC. Full variable domain (rest looked up from reference TRBV7-3 and TRBJ2-7): GAGVSQTPSNKVTEKGKYVELRCDPISGHTALYWYRQSLGQGPEFLIYFQGTGAADDSGLPNDRFFAVRPEGSVSTLKIQRTERGDSAVYLCASSLVAGSSYEQYFGPGTRLTVT.

This clonotype showed up just a few times. The chain recombines TRBV10-2 with TRBJ2-5; D not certain. This CDR3 is 15 amino acids long. Trimming cost V 4 bases and J 3 bases, with 15 bases left between them. Germline V lookup: CDR1 WSHSY, CDR2 SAAADI. CDR3 in DNA: TGCGCCAGCAGTGCTCCGGGCGAGGTCGAAGAGACCCAGTACTTC. Its translation: CASSAPGEVEETQYF.

This clonotype was found a few times. This chain uses TRBV6-2 or TRBV6-3 with TRBJ1-1; 7 nucleotides line up with TRBD1. The germline V gene has CDR1 MNHEY and CDR2 SVGEGT. This CDR3 has 16 amino acids. With V trimmed by 6 bases and J by 10 bases, 20 bases remained unmatched. The chain's CDR3 is CASSNATGPFRLGAFF. The CDR3 region has the DNA TGTGCCAGCAGCAACGCGACAGGGCCGTTTCGACTTGGAGCTTTCTTT.

This clonotype was counted many times. The chain employs TRBV28 and TRBJ2-3; D is undetermined. The CDR3 contains 17 residues. Trimming took off 3 bases at V and 2 bases at J, with 18 bases between the two ends. CDR1 MDHEN and CDR2 SYDVKM come from the germline V gene. The CDR3 protein is CASSFVGGGPNTDTQYF. As DNA, the CDR3 is TGTGCCAGCAGTTTCGTGGGCGGCGGTCCCAACACAGATACGCAGTATTTT. Supplemented by reference TRBV28 and TRBJ2-3, the full variable domain reads DVKVTQSSRYLVKRTGEKVFLECVQDMDHENMFWYRQDPGLGLRLIYFSYDVKMKEKGDIPEGYSVSREKKERFSLILESASTNQTSMYLCASSFVGGGPNTDTQYFGPGTRLTVL.

This clonotype turned up a few times. The genes are TRBV7-2 and TRBJ1-1; D may be TRBD1 (5 bases). Trimming took off 1 base at V and 0 bases at J, with 15 bases between the two ends. Germline V gene data show CDR1 as SGHTA and CDR2 as FQGNSA. There are 17 residues in the CDR3. The chain's CDR3 is CASSLEAGRGMNTEAFF. In DNA, the CDR3 is TGTGCCAGCAGCTTAGAAGCGGGGCGTGGAATGAACACTGAAGCTTTCTTT.

This clonotype has a count of ten or more. This chain connects TRBV7-2 to TRBJ2-7; no definite D call. The CDR3 spans 15 residues. The ends were cut back, 1 base at V and 3 bases at J, with 13 bases in the middle. CDR1 is SGHTA and CDR2 is FQGNSA in the germline V gene. The CDR3 region is CASSLGVTLNYEQYF. CDR3 nucleotide sequence: TGTGCCAGCAGCTTAGGAGTGACATTAAACTACGAGCAGTACTTC.

This clonotype was seen many times. The V and J genes are TRBV20-1 and TRBJ1-2; 9 positions agree with TRBD1. The ends lost 6 bases at V and 0 bases at J; junction bases unmatched: 8. Germline V gene lookup returns CDR1 DFQATT and CDR2 SNEGSKA (reference sequence). The CDR3 loop spans 15 amino acids. CDR3: CSAKDRGTSNYGYTF. CDR3 nucleotides: TGCAGTGCCAAGGACAGGGGTACTTCTAACTATGGCTACACCTTC.

The chain carries TRBV7-9 and TRBJ2-5; maybe TRBD2 (6 bases). Per germline, CDR1 SEHNR and CDR2 FQNEAQ (reference sequence). With 5 bases removed from V and 2 bases from J, the gap between germline ends came to 18 bases. This CDR3 contains 16 residues. The CDR3 protein is CASSPYSRDLQETQYF. The CDR3 coding sequence is TGTGCCAGCAGCCCCTACAGTCGGGACTTACAAGAGACCCAGTACTTC.

This clonotype has a count of ten or more. The chain carries TRBV7-2 and TRBJ1-5; 7 bases map to TRBD1. Unmatched junction bases numbered 6, after V lost 1 base and J lost 6 bases. Germline V gives CDR1 SGHTA, CDR2 FQGNSA. The CDR3 is made up of 15 amino acids. The CDR3 nucleotides are TGTGCCAGCAGCTTAGAACAGGGGTTCACTCAGCCCCAGCATTTT. Translating gives CASSLEQGFTQPQHF.

This clonotype was picked up many times. The chain has TRBV7-2 and TRBJ1-3; D remains unclear. Trimming shortened V by 0 bases and J by 3 bases, and 3 bases separated the two germline ends. This CDR3 contains 13 residues. Germline assignment: CDR1 SGHTA and CDR2 FQGNSA. The CDR3 coding sequence is TGTGCCAGCAGCTTAGCGGTTGGAAACACCATATATTTT. This sequence encodes CASSLAVGNTIYF.

This clonotype was detected ten times or more. V and J are TRBV4-1 and TRBJ1-1; TRBD1 is a possible D gene (5 bases). Germline CDR1 and CDR2: MGHRA and YSYEKL. Trimming shortened V by 4 bases and J by 1 base, and 13 bases separated the two germline ends. The CDR3 is 15 amino acids. CDR3 sequence: CASSLRDSPNTEAFF. CDR3 in DNA: TGCGCCAGCAGCCTAAGAGACAGCCCGAACACTGAAGCTTTCTTT.

There are many counts of this clonotype. The CDR3 sequence: CASSLVDGHRVWAQETQYF. In DNA, the CDR3 is TGTGCCAGCAGCTTGGTGGACGGCCACAGGGTCTGGGCACAAGAGACCCAGTACTTC. The chain has TRBV7-2 and TRBJ2-5, with D tentatively TRBD1 (6 bases). Germline V gene data show CDR1 as SGHTA and CDR2 as FQGNSA. The CDR3 contains 19 residues. V was pared by 3 bases and J by 2 bases, with 25 bases between.

This clonotype was detected many times. The genes are TRBV28 and TRBJ2-1; the D gene is possibly TRBD2 (5 bases). This CDR3 spans 18 amino acids. Trimming left V 1 base short and J 5 bases short, with 21 bases between. Per the germline V gene, CDR1 is MDHEN and CDR2 is SYDVKM. This CDR3 reads CASSLSWLTLTIDNEQFF. For the CDR3, the DNA is TGTGCCAGCAGTTTATCCTGGCTAACACTGACTATCGACAATGAGCAGTTCTTC.

CDR3 loop: CASSQELGRSSPEKLFF. The CDR3 bases are TGTGCCAGCAGCCAAGAGTTGGGGCGATCATCCCCCGAAAAACTGTTTTTT. The chain has TRBV3-1 and TRBJ1-4; D is perhaps TRBD1 (5 bases). The length of the CDR3 is 17 residues. Germline CDR1 LGHDT, CDR2 YNNKEL (reference sequence). V was clipped by 0 bases and J by 8 bases, with 19 bases between them.

A few counts support this clonotype. The rearrangement links TRBV19 to TRBJ2-1; 9 nucleotides line up with TRBD2. There are 17 residues in the CDR3. With 7 bases clipped from V and 1 base from J, the junction kept 11 bases outside the gene matches. Germline V gene sequence: CDR1 LNHDA, CDR2 SQIVND (reference sequence). CDR3 DNA sequence: TGTGCCAGTACCCTCTTTAGCGGGGGCGGGTCCTACAATGAGCAGTTCTTC. It translates to CASTLFSGGGSYNEQFF.

This chain links TRBV24-1 with TRBJ1-5, with D uncertain. Germline-derived CDR1 and CDR2 are KGHDR and SFDVKD. Trimming shortened V by 4 bases and J by 5 bases, and 17 bases separated the two germline ends. This CDR3 contains 16 residues. The CDR3 bases are TGTGCCACCAGTGAATCCGGACTCCCGGACCATCAGCCCCAGCATTTT. Amino acid sequence: CATSESGLPDHQPQHF.

This clonotype came up many times. Here the CDR3 reads CASSGPDRGRTTDTQYF. The DNA for the CDR3 is TGTGCCAGCAGCGGACCTGACAGGGGGCGCACCACAGATACGCAGTATTTT. V usage is TRBV7-9 and J usage is TRBJ2-3, with TRBD1 matching over 10 bases. Germline assignment: CDR1 SEHNR and CDR2 FQNEAQ (reference sequence). The CDR3 sequence is 17 residues long. The V and J ends lost 5 bases and 2 bases, in that order; junction bases with no gene match: 10.